Below, one TCR beta chain is given with its context. Its antigen is undetermined. This could be a read error, since a much larger clone is one nucleotide away. This sample is drawn from a study of identical twins. Study results and caveats: Analyses of zero insertions could, in part, be confounded by invariant MAIT and iNKT cells.

This CDR3 spans 15 amino acids. Trimming removed 5 bases from V and 3 bases from J; junction bases left unmatched: 6. Germline CDR1 and CDR2: MRHNA and SNTAGT. Template switching (which added a universal primer site) was used, and cDNA carried unique molecular identifiers. Each CDR3 protein is one row after TCRdb ran MiXCR on the 5' RACE reads. The top ten hold 1.5% to 2% of the sample, which has about 690,000 distinct CDR3 sequences, around 6.1% seen once. The sample was naive T cells sorted from blood. The chain has TRBV6-4 and TRBJ1-4; 7 bases are shared with TRBD1. The clonotype comes from a man in his late teens or twenties in good health. The chain's CDR3 is CASSRLQGSNEKLFF. The CDR3 DNA reads as TGTGCCAGCAGTAGGCTACAGGGGTCTAATGAAAAACTGTTTTTT.